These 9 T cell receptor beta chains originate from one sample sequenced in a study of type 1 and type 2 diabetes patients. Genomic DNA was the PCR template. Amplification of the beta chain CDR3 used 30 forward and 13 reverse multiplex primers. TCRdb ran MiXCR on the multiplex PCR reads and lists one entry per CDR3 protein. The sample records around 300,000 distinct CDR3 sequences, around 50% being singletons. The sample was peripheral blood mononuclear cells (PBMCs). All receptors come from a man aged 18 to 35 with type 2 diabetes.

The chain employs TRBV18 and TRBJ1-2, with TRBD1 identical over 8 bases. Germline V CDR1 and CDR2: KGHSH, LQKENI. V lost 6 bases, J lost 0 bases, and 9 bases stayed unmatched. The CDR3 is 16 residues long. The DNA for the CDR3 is TGTGCCAGCTCGCGACAGGGGCCCCCAGCTAACTATGGCTACACCTTC. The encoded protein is CASSRQGPPANYGYTF.

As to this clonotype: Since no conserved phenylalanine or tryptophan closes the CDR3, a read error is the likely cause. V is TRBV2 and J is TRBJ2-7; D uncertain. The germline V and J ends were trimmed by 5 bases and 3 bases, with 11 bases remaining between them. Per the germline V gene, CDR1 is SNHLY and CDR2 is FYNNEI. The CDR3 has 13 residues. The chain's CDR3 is CASSLGIDYEQYL. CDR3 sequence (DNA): TGTGCCAGCAGTTTGGGCATCGACTACGAGCAGTACTTA.

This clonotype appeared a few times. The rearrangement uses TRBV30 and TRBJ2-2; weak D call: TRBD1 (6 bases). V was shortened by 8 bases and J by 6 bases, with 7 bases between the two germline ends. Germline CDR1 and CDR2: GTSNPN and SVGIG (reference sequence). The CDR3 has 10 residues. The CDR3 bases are TGTGCCGCAGGGGCCGGGGAGCTGTTTTTT. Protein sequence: CAAGAGELFF.

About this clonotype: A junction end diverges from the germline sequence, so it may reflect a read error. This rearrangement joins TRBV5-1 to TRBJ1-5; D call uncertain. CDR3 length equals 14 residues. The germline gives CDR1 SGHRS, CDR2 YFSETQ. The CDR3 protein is CASSRTVSNQPQHF. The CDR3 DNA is TGTGCCAGCAGCAGGACGGTGAGCAATCAGCCCCAGCATTTT.

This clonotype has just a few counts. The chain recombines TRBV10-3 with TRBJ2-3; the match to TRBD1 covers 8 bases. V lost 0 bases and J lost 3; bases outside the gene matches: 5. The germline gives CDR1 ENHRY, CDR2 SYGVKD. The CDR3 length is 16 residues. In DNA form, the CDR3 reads TGTGCCATCAGTGAGTCGCAGGGGGCGGTGACAGATACGCAGTATTTT. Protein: CAISESQGAVTDTQYF.

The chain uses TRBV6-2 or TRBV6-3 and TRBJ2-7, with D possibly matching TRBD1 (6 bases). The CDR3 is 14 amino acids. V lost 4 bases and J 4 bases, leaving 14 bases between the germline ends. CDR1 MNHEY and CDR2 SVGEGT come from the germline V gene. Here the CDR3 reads CASSSSYRDYEQYF. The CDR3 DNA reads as TGTGCCAGCAGTTCAAGTTACAGGGATTACGAGCAGTACTTC.

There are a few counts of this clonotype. CDR3 in amino acids: CASSEMNTEAFF. The CDR3 nucleotides read TGTGCCAGCAGCGAAATGAACACTGAAGCTTTCTTT. J is TRBJ1-1 and V is TRBV28; no reliable D call. The V end was cut by 6 bases, the J end by 0 bases, with 5 bases between. The CDR3 is 12 amino acids. Germline V lookup: CDR1 MDHEN, CDR2 SYDVKM.

Written as DNA, the CDR3 is TGTGCCAGCAGCTTAGGAACGGGGAACACTGAAGCTTTCTTT. It encodes CASSLGTGNTEAFF. The chain couples TRBV7-2 to TRBJ1-1, with no clear D. This CDR3 contains 14 residues. V shed 1 base and J shed 1 base, with 7 bases lying between them. Germline V gene lookup returns CDR1 SGHTA and CDR2 FQGNSA. Looking up the rest from reference TRBV7-2 and TRBJ1-1 gives the full variable domain: GAGVSQSPSNKVTEKGKDVELRCDPISGHTALYWYRQSLGQGLEFLIYFQGNSAPDKSGLPSDRFSAERTGGSVSTLTIQRTQQEDSAVYLCASSLGTGNTEAFFGQGTRLTVV.

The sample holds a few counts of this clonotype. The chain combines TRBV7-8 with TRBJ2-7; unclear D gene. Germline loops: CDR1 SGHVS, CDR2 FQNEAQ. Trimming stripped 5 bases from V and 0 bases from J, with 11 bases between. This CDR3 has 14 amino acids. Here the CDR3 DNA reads TGTGCCAGCAGCGTCCTGGGAATCTCCTACGAGCAGTACTTC. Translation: CASSVLGISYEQYF.